The 18 T cell receptor beta chains below come from one sample, sequenced in a study of vaccination effects on CD4 cells after COVID-19. The table came from immunoSEQ multiplex PCR; TCRdb's copy has only in-frame clones and leaves some out. Counted here are 25,000 or so clones, 55% to 75% occurring once; the ten biggest clones make up around 12%. ViraFEST used viral peptide pools to expand antigen-specific CD4+ T cells before sequencing. Researchers isolated CD4+ T cells once roughly ten days of culture had elapsed. Vaccinees lacked prior SARS-CoV-2 infection and tested negative for nucleocapsid antibodies. These receptors lack a known antigen. The source material was CD4+ T cells from PBMCs cultured with HCoV-OC43 spike peptides, sampled before COVID-19 vaccination. Subset described: HCoV-OC43 spike overlapping peptide pool stimulation. These receptors came from a human donor who received a COVID-19 vaccine.

V and J are TRBV30 and TRBJ2-3, with 13 nucleotides matching TRBD2. The trim removed 2 bases at V and 4 bases at J, leaving 9 bases unmatched. This CDR3 is built from 17 residues. CDR1 is GTSNPN and CDR2 is SVGIG in the germline V gene (reference sequence). CDR3 coding DNA: TGTGCCTGGAGTCCGGGGGGACTAGCGGGGAGCGCAGATACGCAGTATTTT. Amino acids: CAWSPGGLAGSADTQYF.

The chain links TRBV11-3 to TRBJ2-6; D is uncertain. Germline V gene data show CDR1 as SGHNT and CDR2 as YENEEA. V lost 1 base, J lost 4 bases, and 5 bases lay in between. The CDR3 sequence is 14 residues long. Here the CDR3 DNA reads TGTGCCAGCAGCTTAGGTGGAGGGGCCAACGTCCTGACTTTC. Translated, it gives CASSLGGGANVLTF.

This clone appeared a few times. The V and J genes are TRBV6-4 and TRBJ2-1; 8 positions agree with TRBD2. The CDR3 spans 15 residues. Germline values: CDR1 MRHNA, CDR2 SNTAGT. V lost 2 bases to trimming and J lost 6 bases; unmatched junction nucleotides: 6. In DNA, the CDR3 is TGTGCCAGCAGTGACCAGGGACTAGTCCCCAATGAGCAGTTCTTC. It yields the protein CASSDQGLVPNEQFF.

This clone was counted between two and nine times. The chain carries TRBV19 and TRBJ2-5, with D unclear. Trimming removed 3 bases from V and 3 bases from J, with 8 bases in between. The germline V gene has CDR1 LNHDA and CDR2 SQIVND (reference sequence). The length of the CDR3 is 13 residues. This chain's CDR3 is CASSISLKETQYF. In DNA, the CDR3 is TGTGCCAGTAGTATTAGCCTCAAAGAGACCCAGTACTTC. The full variable domain, completed using reference TRBV19 and TRBJ2-5, is DGGITQSPKYLFRKEGQNVTLSCEQNLNHDAMYWYRQDPGQGLRLIYYSQIVNDFQKGDIAEGYSVSREKKESFPLTVTSAQKNPTAFYLCASSISLKETQYFGPGTRLLVL.

The chain recombines TRBV12-3 or TRBV12-4 with TRBJ2-3; the D is unclear. Between the trimmed V and J ends, which lost 6 bases and 9 bases, there was a span of 10 bases. This CDR3 has 11 amino acids. CDR3 region: CASRGGRTQYF. The CDR3 DNA follows: TGTGCCAGCAGGGGTGGTAGGACGCAGTATTTT.

The chain links TRBV5-1 to TRBJ1-4, with 7 bases that match TRBD1. Germline CDR1 and CDR2: SGHRS and YFSETQ. This CDR3 contains 13 residues. Losses at the gene ends were 7 bases for V and 8 bases for J; bases not matched to a gene: 8. The CDR3 region is CASRGQPEEKLFF. CDR3 nucleotide sequence: TGCGCCAGCCGGGGACAGCCGGAGGAAAAACTGTTTTTT.

The chain has TRBV5-1 and TRBJ1-2; D remains ambiguous. This CDR3 has 14 residues. Trimming removed 0 bases from V and 4 bases from J, with 10 bases in between. CDR1 and CDR2 from the germline V gene are SGHRS and YFSETQ. CDR3 nucleotide sequence: TGCGCCAGCAGCTTGGGAGGCAGTAGCTATGGCTACACCTTC. This encodes CASSLGGSSYGYTF.

This clone was counted only a few times. The chain employs TRBV10-2 and TRBJ1-2; 7 bases are shared with TRBD1. Looked up from germline, CDR1 is WSHSY and CDR2 is SAAADI. This CDR3 contains 13 residues. The junction had 5 bases not matched to a gene; V was cut back by 6 bases and J by 4 bases. This chain's CDR3 is CASSRDSTYGYTF. The DNA for the CDR3 is TGCGCCAGCAGCCGGGACAGCACCTATGGCTACACCTTC.

In DNA, the CDR3 is TGTGCCAGCTCTTACCGGGCCACAGATACGCAGTATTTT. It is translated as CASSYRATDTQYF. This chain joins TRBV6-5 and TRBJ2-3, with unresolved D. Germline loops: CDR1 MNHEY, CDR2 SVGAGI. CDR3 length: 13 amino acids. V lost 8 bases, J lost 2 bases, and 11 bases lay in between.

This clone was picked up a small number of times. This sequence joins TRBV7-9 and TRBJ1-1, with no clear D. The germline gives CDR1 SEHNR, CDR2 FQNEAQ (reference sequence). CDR3 size: 13 residues. The V end was cut by 10 bases, the J end by 4 bases, with 16 bases between. CDR3: CATSLGSGTEAFF. The DNA for the CDR3 is TGTGCCACGAGCCTCGGGTCGGGCACTGAAGCTTTCTTT.

The chain joins TRBV6-5 to TRBJ2-1; D uncertain. CDR3 length equals 15 residues. Germline V CDR1 and CDR2: MNHEY, SVGAGI. V lost 0 bases, J lost 3 bases, and 9 bases lay in between. CDR3 bases: TGTGCCAGCAGTTACTCGCCACGCATCTACAATGAGCAGTTCTTC. It is translated as CASSYSPRIYNEQFF.

The chain's CDR3 is CASSQGQGRTGELFF. The CDR3 DNA is TGTGCCAGCAGCCAAGGACAGGGTCGGACCGGGGAGCTGTTTTTT. This sequence joins TRBV14 and TRBJ2-2; TRBD1 matches 7 bases. V lost 1 base and J lost 5; bases outside the gene matches: 4. In germline, CDR1 is SGHDN, CDR2 FVKESK. The CDR3 has 15 residues. Full variable domain (missing parts from reference TRBV14 and TRBJ2-2): EAGVTQFPSHSVIEKGQTVTLRCDPISGHDNLYWYRRVMGKEIKFLLHFVKESKQDESGMPNNRFLAERTGGTYSTLKVQPAELEDSGVYFCASSQGQGRTGELFFGEGSRLTVL.

The sample holds a few counts of this clone. The chain recombines TRBV5-8 with TRBJ2-7; D remains unclear. V dropped 4 bases and J dropped 0 bases, with 14 bases sitting between them. CDR1 SGHTS and CDR2 YDEGEE come from the germline V gene. The CDR3 loop spans 15 amino acids. Written as DNA, the CDR3 is TGTGCCAGCAGCCCTCACCCGCTGGTCTCCTACGAGCAGTACTTC. It is translated as CASSPHPLVSYEQYF.

The chain links TRBV19 to TRBJ2-5; TRBD2 aligns across 8 bases. V shed 3 bases, J shed 2 bases, and the junction held 5 bases outside the gene matches. Germline V gives CDR1 LNHDA, CDR2 SQIVND (reference sequence). CDR3 length: 15 amino acids. CDR3 coding DNA: TGTGCCAGTAGTATTTTTAGCGGGAATCAAGAGACCCAGTACTTC. Translation gives CASSIFSGNQETQYF.

The J gene is TRBJ1-5, the V gene TRBV7-2; 7 positions agree with TRBD1. The V gene's germline CDR1 is SGHTA and CDR2 FQGNSA. Losses at the gene ends were 3 bases for V and 7 bases for J; bases not matched to a gene: 9. This CDR3 has 15 residues. The CDR3 loop reads CASSLGQWDNQPQHF. The DNA of the CDR3 is TGTGCCAGCAGCTTGGGACAGTGGGACAACCAGCCCCAGCATTTT. The full variable domain, completed using reference TRBV7-2 and TRBJ1-5, is GAGVSQSPSNKVTEKGKDVELRCDPISGHTALYWYRQSLGQGLEFLIYFQGNSAPDKSGLPSDRFSAERTGGSVSTLTIQRTQQEDSAVYLCASSLGQWDNQPQHFGDGTRLSIL.

This chain uses TRBV7-9 with TRBJ1-5; perhaps TRBD1 as D (6 bases). Trimming removed 5 bases at V and 0 bases at J, with 11 bases between. This CDR3 has 15 amino acids. Germline V gene data show CDR1 as SEHNR and CDR2 as FQNEAQ (reference sequence). The CDR3 DNA reads TGTGCCAGCAGCCAGGACAGAATTAGCAATCAGCCCCAGCATTTT. Protein: CASSQDRISNQPQHF. The entire variable domain, with the rest obtained from reference TRBV7-9 and TRBJ1-5, is as follows: DTGVSQNPRHKITKRGQNVTFRCDPISEHNRLYWYRQTLGQGPEFLTYFQNEAQLEKSRLLSDRFSAERPKGSFSTLEIQRTEQGDSAMYLCASSQDRISNQPQHFGDGTRLSIL.

This chain connects TRBV19 to TRBJ2-3, with a tentative D call TRBD1 (5 bases). Trimming took off 6 bases at V and 4 bases at J, with 20 bases between the two ends. Germline CDR1 LNHDA, CDR2 SQIVND (reference sequence). CDR3 size: 16 residues. CDR3 DNA sequence: TGTGCCAGTAGCCTAGTACAGGACAATCACGCAGATACGCAGTATTTT. Translation: CASSLVQDNHADTQYF.

The chain has TRBV12-3 or TRBV12-4 and TRBJ1-5; D gene unclear. The V end lost 7 bases, the J end lost 4 bases, and 11 bases lay between the germline ends. The CDR3 is 13 residues long. CDR3 sequence reads: CASTPQPNQPQHF. The CDR3 coding sequence is TGTGCCAGCACCCCTCAGCCGAATCAGCCCCAGCATTTT.